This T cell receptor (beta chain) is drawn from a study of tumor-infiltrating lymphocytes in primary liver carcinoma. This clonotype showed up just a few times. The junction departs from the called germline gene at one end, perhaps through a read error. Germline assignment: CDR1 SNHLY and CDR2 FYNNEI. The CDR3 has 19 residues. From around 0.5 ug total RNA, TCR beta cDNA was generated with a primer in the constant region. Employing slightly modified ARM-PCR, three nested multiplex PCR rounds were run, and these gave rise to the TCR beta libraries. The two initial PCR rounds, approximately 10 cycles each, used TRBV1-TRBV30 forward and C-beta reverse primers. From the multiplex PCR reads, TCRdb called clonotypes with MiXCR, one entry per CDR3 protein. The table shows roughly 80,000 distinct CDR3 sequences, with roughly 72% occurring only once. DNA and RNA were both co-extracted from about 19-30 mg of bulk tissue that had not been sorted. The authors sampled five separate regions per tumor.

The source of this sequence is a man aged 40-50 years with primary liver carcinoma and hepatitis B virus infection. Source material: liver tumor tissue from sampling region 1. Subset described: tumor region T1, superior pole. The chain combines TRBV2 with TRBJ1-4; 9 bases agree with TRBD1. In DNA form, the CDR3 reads TGTGCCAGCAGTGACTTCCCGGGACAGGGCCTGGGATCTAATGAAAAACCGTTTTTT. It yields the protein CASSDFPGQGLGSNEKPFF.